The 27 T cell receptor beta chains listed next were all sequenced from one sample in a study of T cell responses to AZD1222 COVID-19 vaccine. Sequencing used immunoSEQ multiplex PCR; TCRdb keeps in-frame clones, though not all of them. The table shows approximately 85,000 clones, with 80% to 90% occurring only once. The material was peripheral blood, obtained on day 0 of AZD1222 vaccination. The receptors shown here come from an adult in good health.

CDR3 region: CASSYRTGKTNYGYTF. For the CDR3, the DNA is TGTGCCAGCAGTTACAGGACAGGAAAGACTAACTATGGCTACACCTTC. The chain combines TRBV6-5 with TRBJ1-2, with 7 bases that match TRBD1. Per germline, CDR1 MNHEY and CDR2 SVGAGI. J was trimmed by 0 bases and V by 2 bases; bases with no gene match: 6. The CDR3 totals 16 residues.

The rearrangement links TRBV3-1 (or the pseudogene TRBV3-2) to TRBJ2-2; TRBD1 matches at 7 bases. Per the germline V gene, CDR1 is LGHDT and CDR2 is YNNKEL (reference sequence). The trim removed 1 base at V and 4 bases at J, leaving 3 bases unmatched. This CDR3 comprises 15 residues. CDR3 in amino acids: CASSQGQGSTGELFF. The DNA for the CDR3 is TGTGCCAGCAGCCAAGGACAGGGTAGCACCGGGGAGCTGTTTTTT.

The rearrangement links TRBV19 to TRBJ2-4, with D hard to call. Trimming stripped 1 base from V and 2 bases from J, with 15 bases between. CDR3 size: 17 residues. CDR1 and CDR2 from the germline V gene are LNHDA and SQIVND (reference sequence). The DNA of the CDR3 is TGTGCCAGTAGTATAGGCCCCCCTCTAGGAACCAAAAACATTCAGTACTTC. The encoded protein is CASSIGPPLGTKNIQYF.

V is TRBV5-6 and J is TRBJ2-6; D ambiguous. This CDR3 has 15 amino acids. V was clipped by 2 bases and J by 0 bases, with 6 bases between them. In germline, CDR1 is SGHDT, CDR2 YYEEEE. CDR3 amino acids: CASSLRASGANVLTF. The CDR3, as DNA: TGTGCCAGCAGCTTACGGGCCTCTGGGGCCAACGTCCTGACTTTC.

The J gene is TRBJ2-2, the V gene TRBV19, with 9 bases that match TRBD1. The length of the CDR3 is 16 residues. V lost 6 bases and J lost 4; bases outside the gene matches: 9. CDR1 is LNHDA and CDR2 is SQIVND in the germline V gene (reference sequence). CDR3 protein: CASSTTGQGITGELFF. In DNA form, the CDR3 reads TGTGCCAGTAGCACTACCGGACAGGGGATCACCGGGGAGCTGTTTTTT.

The chain has TRBV2 and TRBJ2-1; D is perhaps TRBD1 (5 bases). The CDR3 spans 13 residues. V lost 7 bases, J lost 1 base, and 8 bases lay in between. CDR1 SNHLY and CDR2 FYNNEI come from the germline V gene. This CDR3 reads CASTGNSYNEQFF. As DNA, the CDR3 is TGTGCCAGCACAGGGAATTCCTACAATGAGCAGTTCTTC.

The chain recombines TRBV11-2 with TRBJ2-7; D gene uncertain. Germline V gene data show CDR1 as SGHAT and CDR2 as FQNNGV. V gave up 5 bases and J gave up 0 bases, with 14 bases separating them. The CDR3 contains 15 residues. The CDR3 DNA reads TGTGCCAGCAGCCCCCTGACCTGGTACTCCTACGAGCAGTACTTC. Its protein is CASSPLTWYSYEQYF.

The V gene is TRBV4-3, the J gene TRBJ2-3; possible D gene TRBD2, 5 bases. The ends were cut back, 4 bases at V and 1 base at J, with 15 bases in the middle. The CDR3 is 16 amino acids. The V gene's germline CDR1 is LGHNA and CDR2 YSLEER. This chain's CDR3 is CASSPTEAEGTDTQYF. DNA for the CDR3: TGCGCCAGCAGCCCCACTGAAGCGGAAGGCACAGATACGCAGTATTTT.

The chain has TRBV14 and TRBJ1-1, with D perhaps TRBD1 (5 bases). The germline V gene encodes CDR1 SGHDN and CDR2 FVKESK. The CDR3 is made up of 14 amino acids. Deletions cut 3 bases from V and 1 base from J, with 9 bases between. CDR3 sequence reads: CASSQVQENTEAFF. DNA of the CDR3: TGTGCCAGCAGCCAGGTACAGGAGAACACTGAAGCTTTCTTT.

J is TRBJ2-7 and V is TRBV27; D may correspond to TRBD1 or TRBD2 (5 bases each). The CDR3 spans 9 residues. CDR1 and CDR2 (germline): MNHEY, SMNVEV (reference sequence). In nucleotides, the CDR3 is TGTGCTGGGGGTAGTGAGCAGTACTTC. Protein sequence: CAGGSEQYF.

The chain is built from TRBV4-2 and TRBJ1-6; D is uncertain. The V gene lost 0 bases and the J gene lost 8 bases, with 5 bases spanning the gap. This CDR3 is 13 amino acids long. Germline V gene sequence: CDR1 LGHNA, CDR2 YNFKEQ. CDR3 nucleotide sequence: TGTGCCAGCAGCCAAGACTCCGATTCACCCCTCCACTTT. This gives the protein CASSQDSDSPLHF.

The V call is TRBV27, the J call TRBJ2-7, with a weak D call TRBD1 (6 bases). Trimming took off 5 bases at V and 5 bases at J, with 16 bases between the two ends. Germline CDR1 MNHEY, CDR2 SMNVEV (reference sequence). The CDR3 is 14 residues long. CDR3 in amino acids: CASSPHTGTHEQYF. DNA for the CDR3: TGTGCCAGCAGTCCACACACAGGGACACACGAGCAGTACTTC.

The count of this clone is one. This rearrangement joins TRBV7-2 to TRBJ2-7; D gene uncertain. This CDR3 comprises 13 residues. Germline CDR1 reads SGHTA; CDR2 reads FQGNSA. V lost 2 bases and J lost 3, with 8 bases in between. This chain's CDR3 is CASSLYLGYEQYF. The CDR3 region has the DNA TGTGCCAGCAGCTTATATCTGGGCTACGAGCAGTACTTC. Complete variable domain (other parts from reference TRBV7-2 and TRBJ2-7): GAGVSQSPSNKVTEKGKDVELRCDPISGHTALYWYRQSLGQGLEFLIYFQGNSAPDKSGLPSDRFSAERTGGSVSTLTIQRTQQEDSAVYLCASSLYLGYEQYFGPGTRLTVT.

The chain carries TRBV7-9 and TRBJ1-1; the D gene is possibly TRBD1 (6 bases). Deletions cut 7 bases from V and 4 bases from J, with 13 bases between. The germline CDR1 and CDR2 sequences are SEHNR and FQNEAQ (reference sequence). This CDR3 has 13 residues. DNA for the CDR3: TGTGCCAGCATCCTACAGGGAGCCACTGAAGCTTTCTTT. Encoded protein: CASILQGATEAFF.

The chain carries TRBV9 and TRBJ2-7; 7 bases match TRBD1. This CDR3 is 15 amino acids long. Per the germline V gene, CDR1 is SGDLS and CDR2 is YYNGEE. V lost 3 bases to trimming and J lost 0 bases; unmatched junction nucleotides: 6. The CDR3 loop is CASSETGTASYEQYF. In nucleotides, the CDR3 is TGTGCCAGCAGCGAGACCGGGACAGCCTCCTACGAGCAGTACTTC.

The count of this clone is one. The chain employs TRBV7-6 and TRBJ1-1, with D unclear. Deletions cut 1 base from V and 1 base from J, with 10 bases between. Germline assignment: CDR1 SGHVS and CDR2 FNYEAQ. There are 15 residues in the CDR3. The CDR3 DNA reads as TGTGCCAGCAGCTTAGGCTTGGGCGCGAACACTGAAGCTTTCTTT. It codes for CASSLGLGANTEAFF. Drawing the rest from reference TRBV7-6 and TRBJ1-1, the complete variable domain is GAGVSQSPRYKVTKRGQDVALRCDPISGHVSLYWYRQALGQGPEFLTYFNYEAQQDKSGLPNDRFSAERPEGSISTLTIQRTEQRDSAMYRCASSLGLGANTEAFFGQGTRLTVV.

The chain carries TRBV7-2 and TRBJ1-1; D possibly corresponds to TRBD1 (5 bases). The CDR3 spans 15 residues. Trimming shortened V by 2 bases and J by 1 base, and 11 bases separated the two germline ends. Per the germline V gene, CDR1 is SGHTA and CDR2 is FQGNSA. CDR3 residues: CASSLTGLANTEAFF. DNA of the CDR3: TGTGCCAGCAGCTTAACGGGGCTGGCGAACACTGAAGCTTTCTTT.

The chain combines TRBV6-5 with TRBJ1-6; D is unclear. The V end lost 3 bases, the J end lost 4 bases, and 7 bases lay between the germline ends. CDR3 length equals 14 residues. Looked up from germline, CDR1 is MNHEY and CDR2 is SVGAGI. CDR3 bases: TGTGCCAGCAGTTATGGCCTATATAATTCACCCCTCCACTTT. It yields the protein CASSYGLYNSPLHF.

This rearrangement joins TRBV7-6 to TRBJ2-2, with TRBD1 matching over 9 bases. Germline CDR1 and CDR2: SGHVS and FNYEAQ. The CDR3 length is 16 residues. V lost 2 bases to trimming and J lost 6 bases; unmatched junction nucleotides: 7. The CDR3 reads CASSLRGQGIAGELFF. CDR3 DNA sequence: TGTGCCAGCAGCTTAAGGGGACAGGGTATCGCCGGGGAGCTGTTTTTT.

The V call is TRBV29-1, the J call TRBJ2-3, with D tentatively TRBD1 (6 bases). The CDR3 covers 13 residues. Germline CDR1 and CDR2: SQVTM and ANQGSEA. The V gene lost 5 bases and the J gene lost 3 bases, with 12 bases spanning the gap. The CDR3 region has the DNA TGCAGCGTTACAGGGTCGGGTACAGATACGCAGTATTTT. It encodes CSVTGSGTDTQYF.

V and J are TRBV11-2 and TRBJ1-2, with D possibly TRBD1 on 5 matching bases. V lost 0 bases to trimming and J lost 7 bases, with 12 bases between them. The CDR3 spans 14 residues. Germline loops: CDR1 SGHAT, CDR2 FQNNGV. This chain's CDR3 is CASSLDVGGGGYTF. CDR3 DNA sequence: TGTGCCAGCAGCTTAGATGTGGGTGGGGGTGGCTACACCTTC.

This clone appeared a single time. The chain recombines TRBV10-2 with TRBJ1-5; TRBD1 is a possible D gene (5 bases). CDR3 length: 15 residues. The germline V gene encodes CDR1 WSHSY and CDR2 SAAADI. Trimming removed 7 bases at V and 3 bases at J, with 16 bases between. CDR3 bases: TGCGCCAGCATGCCGGGACCCCTTCTCAATCAGCCCCAGCATTTT. Translation gives CASMPGPLLNQPQHF.

This clone was found once. The chain is built from TRBV5-1 and TRBJ2-7; weak D call: TRBD2 (5 bases). Trimming pared 4 bases from V and 5 bases from J, leaving 16 bases between. This CDR3 is built from 14 residues. CDR1 and CDR2 from the germline V gene are SGHRS and YFSETQ. This CDR3 reads CASSPGVLMHEQYF. The CDR3 bases are TGCGCCAGCAGCCCCGGGGTGCTTATGCACGAGCAGTACTTC. Together with reference TRBV5-1 and TRBJ2-7, the CDR3 gives the full variable domain: KAGVTQTPRYLIKTRGQQVTLSCSPISGHRSVSWYQQTPGQGLQFLFEYFSETQRNKGNFPGRFSGRQFSNSRSEMNVSTLELGDSALYLCASSPGVLMHEQYFGPGTRLTVT.

The V gene is TRBV5-1, the J gene TRBJ1-6; TRBD1 might be the D (6 bases). The germline CDR1 and CDR2 sequences are SGHRS and YFSETQ. The V gene lost 1 base and the J gene lost 9 bases, with 17 bases spanning the gap. The CDR3 runs 16 residues. The CDR3 is CASSLNPTRGTSPLHF. The CDR3, as DNA: TGCGCCAGCAGCTTGAACCCAACAAGGGGGACTTCACCCCTCCACTTT.

The chain joins TRBV11-1 to TRBJ2-3; D is undetermined. This CDR3 is built from 13 residues. Germline CDR1 SGHAT, CDR2 FQDESV (reference sequence). Trimming stripped 1 base from V and 6 bases from J, with 8 bases between. CDR3 protein: CASSLGVRDTQYF. CDR3 DNA sequence: TGTGCCAGCAGCTTAGGTGTCCGGGATACGCAGTATTTT. Variable domain in full (rest from reference TRBV11-1 and TRBJ2-3): EAEVAQSPRYKITEKSQAVAFWCDPISGHATLYWYRQILGQGPELLVQFQDESVVDDSQLPKDRFSAERLKGVDSTLKIQPAELGDSAMYLCASSLGVRDTQYFGPGTRLTVL.

The chain has TRBV5-4 and TRBJ1-4, with D perhaps TRBD1 (5 bases). Trimming removed 0 bases from V and 0 bases from J, with 12 bases in between. Per the germline V gene, CDR1 is SGHNT and CDR2 is YYREEE (reference sequence). The CDR3 is 17 amino acids. The CDR3 region has the DNA TGTGCCAGCAGCTTGGGACCCATGGGGCCAACTAATGAAAAACTGTTTTTT. Protein: CASSLGPMGPTNEKLFF.

The chain joins TRBV3-1 (or the pseudogene TRBV3-2) to TRBJ2-1, with 11 bases lining up with TRBD2. The J segment lost 8 bases and the V segment lost 4 bases, leaving 13 bases of the junction unmatched. CDR1 is LGHDT, CDR2 YNNKEL, per germline (reference sequence). This CDR3 contains 17 residues. The DNA for the CDR3 is TGTGCCAGCAGCCCCCACCTTGGTAGCGGGAGGGTCTATGAGCAGTTCTTC. Protein: CASSPHLGSGRVYEQFF.